Listed here is a single T cell receptor (beta chain). The junction and the germline gene differ at one end; a read error may be behind it. The sample comes from a study of CD8+CD57+ T cells in acquired aplastic anemia. The CDR3 extends over 13 amino acids. Per the germline V gene, CDR1 is SGHRS and CDR2 is YFSETQ. Template material for TCR beta VDJ and CDR3 profiling consisted of genomic DNA. MiXCR, applied by TCRdb to the reads, yields one record per CDR3 protein. The sample has about 190,000 distinct CDR3 sequences, approximately 50% seen once. Sequenced sample: sorted CD4+, CD8+, or CD8+CD57+ T cells (not recorded which) from PBMCs. The receptor was derived from a human donor in good health, serving as a control. This rearrangement joins TRBV5-1 to TRBJ1-1; D is unclear. This CDR3 reads CASSPGVMVEAFF. The CDR3 DNA is TGTGCCAGCAGCCCGGGAGTCATGGTGGAAGCTTTCTTT.